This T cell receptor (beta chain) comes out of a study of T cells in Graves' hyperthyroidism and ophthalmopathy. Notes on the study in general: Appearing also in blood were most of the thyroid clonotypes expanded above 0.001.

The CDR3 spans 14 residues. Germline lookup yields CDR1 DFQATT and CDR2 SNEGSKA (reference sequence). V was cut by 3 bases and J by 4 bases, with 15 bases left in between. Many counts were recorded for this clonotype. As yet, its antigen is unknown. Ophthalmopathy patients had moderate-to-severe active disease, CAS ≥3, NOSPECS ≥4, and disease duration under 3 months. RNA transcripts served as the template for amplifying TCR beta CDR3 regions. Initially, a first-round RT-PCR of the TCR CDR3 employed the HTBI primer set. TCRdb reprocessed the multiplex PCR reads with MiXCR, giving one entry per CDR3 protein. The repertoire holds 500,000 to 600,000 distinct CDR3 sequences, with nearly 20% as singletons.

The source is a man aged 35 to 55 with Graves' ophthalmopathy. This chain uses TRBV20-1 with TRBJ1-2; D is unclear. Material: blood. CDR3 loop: CSARMREDVYGYTF. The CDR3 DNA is TGCAGTGCTAGGATGAGAGAGGACGTCTATGGCTACACCTTC.